The sequence of this T cell receptor beta chain was determined in a study of control samples from healthy donors and cancer patients. Generated by immunoSEQ multiplex PCR, the TCRdb table keeps only in-frame clones and is missing some. The sample holds about 130,000 clones, approximately 84% seen once. The source of this sequence is a man between 18 and 35 years old in good health. Specimen: blood.

In DNA form, the CDR3 reads TGTGCCTGGAGTTACGGACAGTTGAGCTCTGGAAACACCATATATTTT. It yields the protein CAWSYGQLSSGNTIYF. The V and J genes are TRBV30 and TRBJ1-3; D may be TRBD1 (6 bases). Germline values: CDR1 GTSNPN, CDR2 SVGIG (reference sequence). The germline V and J ends were trimmed by 2 bases and 0 bases, with 14 bases remaining between them. The CDR3 has 16 residues.